This T cell receptor (beta chain) comes out of a study of T-cell memory formation after mild COVID-19. The CDR3 spans 16 residues. The V gene's germline CDR1 is SGHRS and CDR2 YFSETQ. Deletions cut 0 bases from V and 7 bases from J, with 14 bases between. TCRdb ran MiXCR on the 5' RACE reads and lists one entry per CDR3 protein. The sample records 530,000 or so distinct CDR3 sequences, around 16% being singletons. The clonotype was recovered from an adult woman who had mild COVID-19 (a few samples of this study predate the infection). Cell type and time point are not known. The sample taken for sequencing was PBMCs or a T cell subset sorted from them (not recorded which). J is TRBJ1-6 and V is TRBV5-1; D gene ambiguous. The CDR3 reads CASSLAGIPPNSPLHF. DNA of the CDR3: TGCGCCAGCAGCTTGGCCGGAATCCCTCCCAATTCACCCCTCCACTTT. Full variable domain (rest looked up from reference TRBV5-1 and TRBJ1-6): KAGVTQTPRYLIKTRGQQVTLSCSPISGHRSVSWYQQTPGQGLQFLFEYFSETQRNKGNFPGRFSGRQFSNSRSEMNVSTLELGDSALYLCASSLAGIPPNSPLHFGNGTRLTVT.